This paragraph covers one T cell receptor beta chain sequence. Its antigen is undetermined. The data belong to a study of Ad26.COV2.S vaccination and SARS-CoV-2 variants. The wider study: The trial was COV1001 and the donor's arm was Ad26.COV2.S.

Trimming removed 6 bases at V and 3 bases at J, with 8 bases between. The germline CDR1 and CDR2 sequences are MDHEN and SYDVKM. The CDR3 runs to 12 residues. Study-level findings and limits: Breadth, reportedly substantial, characterized the spike-specific CD8+ and CD4+ T cell responses after vaccination.

Treatment denoted: around 19 received Ad26.COV2.S at low or high dose, single or two shots; several received placebo; per-sample allocation not given. Day 63 after the first vaccine or placebo injection was the time point for sampling. The donor was a Boston adult aged 18-55 years. This vaccine is an Ad26 vector that expresses the Wuhan-strain SARS-CoV-2 spike. Method: immunoSEQ multiplex PCR; TCRdb's copy keeps in-frame clones and lacks some. Among around 500,000 clones listed, 89% were seen once. The specimen was peripheral blood, collected in a trial of Ad26.COV2.S vaccine versus placebo. The chain links TRBV28 to TRBJ1-1; tentative D call: TRBD1 (5 bases). The receptor was isolated from a person between 18 and 65 years old who received the Ad26.COV2.S COVID-19 vaccine or a placebo. The DNA for the CDR3 is TGTGCCAGCAGCCAGGGCGACACTGAAGCTTTCTTT. Translated: CASSQGDTEAFF.